The clone carrying this TCR beta chain was recorded only once. Its antigen is still unknown. The source of the sample is a study of cytomegalovirus exposure and HLA in healthy donors. Primers: 60 Vbeta forward and 13 Jbeta reverse. Only in-frame clones appear in the TCRdb table, and some are missing; sequencing was by immunoSEQ multiplex PCR. The table has some 150,000 clones, about 80% seen once. Study-wide points: Segments of the TCR beta V type were, in most cases, productive about 87% or about 30% of the time in an earlier analysis. In a later analysis, HLA-associated TCR beta chains were more clonally expanded than equally common others. Donors were assumed by presence/absence analyses to have roughly uniform sequencing depth. Cytomegalovirus association was listed for approximately 160 TCR beta chains.

Input material: PBMCs. This TCR derives from a man aged 25-45 years in good health and CMV-seropositive.

This CDR3 reads CSASLSDTQYF. In DNA, the CDR3 is TGCAGTGCTAGTCTTTCCGATACGCAGTATTTT. The V and J genes are TRBV20-1 and TRBJ2-3; D is ambiguous. The CDR3 totals 11 residues. Germline V gives CDR1 DFQATT, CDR2 SNEGSKA (reference sequence). Deletions cut 3 bases from V and 6 bases from J, with 7 bases between.